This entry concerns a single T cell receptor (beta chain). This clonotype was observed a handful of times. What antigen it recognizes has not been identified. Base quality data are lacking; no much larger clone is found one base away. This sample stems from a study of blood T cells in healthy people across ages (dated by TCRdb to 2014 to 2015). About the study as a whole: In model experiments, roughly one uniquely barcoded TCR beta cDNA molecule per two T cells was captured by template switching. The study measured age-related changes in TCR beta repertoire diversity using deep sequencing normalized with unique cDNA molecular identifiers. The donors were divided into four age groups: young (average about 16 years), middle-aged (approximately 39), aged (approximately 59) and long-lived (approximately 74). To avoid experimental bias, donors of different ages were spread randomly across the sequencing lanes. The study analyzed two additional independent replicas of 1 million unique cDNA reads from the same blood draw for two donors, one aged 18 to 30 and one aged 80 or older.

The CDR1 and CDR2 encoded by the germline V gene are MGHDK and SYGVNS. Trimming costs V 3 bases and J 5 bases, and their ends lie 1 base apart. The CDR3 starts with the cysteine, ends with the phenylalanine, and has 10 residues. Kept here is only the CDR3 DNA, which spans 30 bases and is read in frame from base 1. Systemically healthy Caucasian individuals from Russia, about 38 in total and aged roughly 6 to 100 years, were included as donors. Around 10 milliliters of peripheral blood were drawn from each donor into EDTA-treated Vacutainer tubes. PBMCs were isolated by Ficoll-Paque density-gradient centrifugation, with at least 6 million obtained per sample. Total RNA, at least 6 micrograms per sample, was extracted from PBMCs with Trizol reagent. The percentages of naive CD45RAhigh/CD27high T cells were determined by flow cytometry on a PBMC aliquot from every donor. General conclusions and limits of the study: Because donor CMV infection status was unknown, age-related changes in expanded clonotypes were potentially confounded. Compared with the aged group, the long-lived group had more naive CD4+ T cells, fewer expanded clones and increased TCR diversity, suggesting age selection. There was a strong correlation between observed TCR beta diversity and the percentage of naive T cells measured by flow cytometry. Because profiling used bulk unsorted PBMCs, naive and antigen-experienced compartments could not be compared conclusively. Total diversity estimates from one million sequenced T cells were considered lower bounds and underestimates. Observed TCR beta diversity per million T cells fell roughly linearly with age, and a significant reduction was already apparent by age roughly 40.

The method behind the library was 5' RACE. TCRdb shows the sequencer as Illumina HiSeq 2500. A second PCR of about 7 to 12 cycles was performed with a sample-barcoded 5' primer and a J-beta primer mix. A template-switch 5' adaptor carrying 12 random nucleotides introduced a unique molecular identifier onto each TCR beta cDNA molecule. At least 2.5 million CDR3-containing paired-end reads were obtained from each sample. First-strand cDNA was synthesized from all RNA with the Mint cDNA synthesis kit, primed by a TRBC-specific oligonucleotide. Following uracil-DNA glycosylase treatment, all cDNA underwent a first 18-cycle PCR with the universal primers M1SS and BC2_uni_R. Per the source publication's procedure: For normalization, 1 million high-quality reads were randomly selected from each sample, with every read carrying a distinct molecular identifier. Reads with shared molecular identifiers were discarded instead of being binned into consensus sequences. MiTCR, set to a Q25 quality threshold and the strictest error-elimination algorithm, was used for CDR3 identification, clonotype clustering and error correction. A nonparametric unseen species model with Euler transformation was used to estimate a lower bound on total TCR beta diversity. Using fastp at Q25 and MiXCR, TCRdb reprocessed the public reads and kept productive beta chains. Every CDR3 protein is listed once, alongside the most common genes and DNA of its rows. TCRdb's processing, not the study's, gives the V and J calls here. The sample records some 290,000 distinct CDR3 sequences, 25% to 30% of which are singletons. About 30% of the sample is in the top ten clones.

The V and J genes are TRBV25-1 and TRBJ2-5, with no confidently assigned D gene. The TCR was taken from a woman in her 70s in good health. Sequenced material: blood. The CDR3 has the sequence CASSEETQYF. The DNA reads TGTGCCAGCAGTGAGGAGACCCAGTACTTC.